This TCR beta chain is from a study of CD8 T cells in Susac syndrome. Study-wide background: Susac syndrome patients were untreated, on corticosteroids with some adding intravenous immunoglobulin, or on intravenous immunoglobulin only.

CDR3 length: 11 residues. V lost 3 bases to trimming and J lost 7 bases, with 4 bases between them. Germline assignment: CDR1 SNHLY and CDR2 FYNNEI. In blood CD8+ and CD4+ T cells, TCR beta underwent sequencing. Concerning this clonotype: Antigen: not known.

Reverse transcription of about 0.5 to 1 ug RNA was carried out with random hexamers. With immunoSEQ multiplex PCR, TCR beta CDR3 was amplified across 54 Vbeta and 13 Jbeta. From the immunoSEQ multiplex PCR reads, TCRdb called clonotypes with MiXCR, one entry per CDR3 protein. The sample records under 300,000 distinct CDR3 sequences, 95% to 97% being singletons. Notes on the study in general: Repertoires of Susac syndrome CD4+ T cells lacked clonal expansion.

This receptor was obtained from a human donor with Susac syndrome. Specimen: CD4+ T cells from PBMCs. The V gene is TRBV2, the J gene TRBJ1-5; the D is unclear. CDR3 bases: TGTGCCAGCAGTGATGCGCAGCCCCAGCATTTT. This codes for CASSDAQPQHF.